This T cell receptor (beta chain) was found in a study of cytomegalovirus exposure and HLA in healthy donors (dated by TCRdb to about 2017). Background on the whole study: A later analysis indicated that the 95 to 150 validation repertoires were generated on the platform also employed for the approximately 700 repertoires of the first cohort. The study aimed to test whether cataloging public T cell receptors could reveal signatures of past pathogen exposure. Besides the first cohort of approximately 670 subjects, a separate validation cohort made up of 120 different subjects was used. To predict cytomegalovirus infection status, the study combined high-throughput TCR immunosequencing, statistical association of individual TCRs with disease status, and machine learning. Study-wide findings and limitations: The validation cohort had no HLA typing available for a later analysis, so co-occurrence within that cohort was assessed over all 130 or so repertoires. The classifier was reported to diagnose cytomegalovirus status with high specificity and sensitivity in both the original cohort and the validation cohort. Most TCR sequences were seen in very few donors, while some public TCRs were found in many individuals. Subsequent analysis determined that TCRs grouped into clusters in the first cohort also showed a tendency toward co-occurrence across the 120 or so validation repertoires, and 94% of cluster scores exceeded 0. In vitro tests confirmed that three of the cytomegalovirus-associated TCR beta chains recognize cytomegalovirus antigens. The study listed 170 or so TCR beta chains as associated with cytomegalovirus. It was suggested by the authors that the approach could potentially be generalized to other disease states and immunological phenotypes.

For this clone: This clone's antigen is unknown. No per-base quality is available; no much larger clone lies one base away.

The CDR3 starts with the cysteine, ends with the phenylalanine, and has 13 residues. The entry retains the CDR3 DNA only, 39 bases that are in frame from base 1. The junction carries 15 bases between V and J, which are trimmed by 5 bases and 5 bases respectively. Sequences GTSNPN (CDR1) and SVGIG (CDR2) are obtained from the germline V gene (reference sequence). The library was prepared using the immunoSEQ multiplex PCR assay. The original methods were these. A statistical classification framework was built for diagnosing cytomegalovirus status from the catalog of TCR beta chain sequences. Held by TCRdb, this immuneACCESS table contains in-frame sequences only and omits some clones. Under half of the omission traces to an unresolved V gene where checked; the cause of the rest is unknown. D and trimming were read from the DNA, whereas the V and J calls and clone size are those reported in that table. Within this sample are hundreds of thousands of clones, with more than 85% of them counted one time only. The ten largest clonotypes hold about 12% of the sample.

Separate from the approximately 670-subject first cohort, the validation cohort of 90 to 150 subjects was the group to which the donors belonged. The sample was PBMCs. This chain is built from TRBV30 and TRBJ2-5; the D region possibly corresponds to TRBD2 (6 bases align). The receptor comes from a man aged 18 to 35 in good health and CMV-seropositive. The DNA sequence is TGTGCCTGGGCGGGTAACAGCGGGGAGACCCAGTACTTC. Its translation is CAWAGNSGETQYF.